These 21 T cell receptor beta chains were all obtained from the same sample, sequenced in a study of Graves' ophthalmopathy and Graves' hyperthyroidism. As the template, RNA transcripts were used to amplify TCR beta CDR3 regions. HTBI primers were used in a first-round RT-PCR, which preceded a second-round multiplex PCR. In TCRdb, the multiplex PCR reads were re-called with MiXCR into one record per CDR3 protein. The sample lists nearly 400,000 distinct CDR3 sequences, approximately 20% occurring once. Sequenced input: peripheral blood. Every receptor here comes from a woman between 18 and 30 years old with Graves' ophthalmopathy.

This clonotype has at least ten counts. The rearrangement uses TRBV28 and TRBJ1-5, with TRBD1 matching 7 bases. The CDR3 totals 18 residues. Germline V gives CDR1 MDHEN, CDR2 SYDVKM. Germline trimming cut 3 bases from V and 1 base from J; bases unmatched to any gene: 12. CDR3 DNA sequence: TGTGCCAGCAGTTTTTTTCCAGGGGGGGTAAGGAGCAATCAGCCCCAGCATTTT. Translating gives CASSFFPGGVRSNQPQHF.

In its sample, this clonotype was seen many times. The V gene is TRBV7-2, the J gene TRBJ1-1; D is undetermined. V gave up 3 bases and J gave up 4 bases, with 12 bases separating them. The CDR3 is 14 amino acids. Germline loops: CDR1 SGHTA, CDR2 FQGNSA. The CDR3 DNA reads TGTGCCAGCAGCTTTGGGCCTCTTGTCACTGAAGCTTTCTTT. It yields the protein CASSFGPLVTEAFF.

The CDR3 DNA reads TGTGCCAGCAGTTTACAAGGGCGTCAGCCCCAGCATTTT. It codes for CASSLQGRQPQHF. The gene calls are TRBV6-5 and TRBJ1-5; D remains ambiguous. This CDR3 comprises 13 residues. With 4 bases removed from V and 6 bases from J, the gap between germline ends came to 10 bases. In germline, CDR1 is MNHEY, CDR2 SVGAGI.

This clonotype was observed at least ten times. The gene calls are TRBV28 and TRBJ2-7; 7 bases map to TRBD1. Germline values: CDR1 MDHEN, CDR2 SYDVKM. The CDR3 length is 14 residues. With V trimmed by 3 bases and J by 4 bases, 6 bases remained unmatched. The CDR3 loop is CASSFGTEPYEQYF. Written as DNA, the CDR3 is TGTGCCAGCAGTTTCGGGACAGAACCTTACGAGCAGTACTTC.

This clonotype has a count of ten or more. This sequence joins TRBV28 and TRBJ2-5; TRBD1 matches 7 bases. Germline V lookup: CDR1 MDHEN, CDR2 SYDVKM. The CDR3 runs 15 residues. The trim removed 3 bases at V and 0 bases at J, leaving 4 bases unmatched. The CDR3 reads CASSLGGTDQETQYF. The DNA of the CDR3 is TGTGCCAGCAGTTTGGGTGGGACAGACCAAGAGACCCAGTACTTC.

Many counts were recorded for this clonotype. The chain uses TRBV24-1 and TRBJ2-7; perhaps TRBD1 as D (6 bases). V lost 6 bases and J lost 5, with 13 bases in between. CDR1 is KGHDR, CDR2 SFDVKD, per germline. The CDR3 runs to 13 residues. The CDR3 coding sequence is TGTGCCACCAGTCCAACAGGGTCCCACGAGCAGTACTTC. Encoded protein: CATSPTGSHEQYF.

The CDR3 is CASKRSDGDYEQYF. The CDR3 DNA follows: TGTGCCAGCAAGCGTTCGGACGGCGACTACGAGCAGTACTTC. The chain carries TRBV6-1 and TRBJ2-7; D is uncertain. Germline V gives CDR1 MNHNS, CDR2 SASEGT. V was shortened by 7 bases and J by 3 bases, with 16 bases between the two germline ends. This CDR3 is built from 14 residues.

The table lists this clonotype with many counts. The rearrangement uses TRBV6-5 and TRBJ2-5; D remains ambiguous. V lost 4 bases and J lost 7, with 16 bases in between. CDR1 is MNHEY and CDR2 is SVGAGI in the germline V gene. This CDR3 has 14 residues. The CDR3 loop reads CASSSLSQQATQYF. Written as DNA, the CDR3 is TGTGCCAGCAGTTCTCTCAGTCAGCAGGCGACCCAGTACTTC.

This clonotype was found a few times. The chain joins TRBV6-2 or TRBV6-3 to TRBJ2-5, with D perhaps being TRBD1 or TRBD2 (5 bases each). Germline V gives CDR1 MNHEY, CDR2 SVGEGT. CDR3 length: 13 residues. The V gene lost 9 bases and the J gene lost 0 bases, with 11 bases spanning the gap. The CDR3 sequence: CASSAGYQETQYF. The CDR3 bases are TGTGCCAGTAGCGCAGGGTACCAAGAGACCCAGTACTTC.

This clonotype was recorded at least ten times. This chain links TRBV18 with TRBJ1-5; the match to TRBD1 covers 10 bases. Trimming took 6 bases from V and 2 from J; bases not matched to a gene: 7. The CDR3 has 16 residues. The germline V gene has CDR1 KGHSH and CDR2 LQKENI. The CDR3 reads CASSHRDRGRNQPQHF. DNA of the CDR3: TGTGCCAGCTCGCACCGGGACAGGGGACGCAATCAGCCCCAGCATTTT.

The J gene is TRBJ2-5, the V gene TRBV7-3, with D perhaps matching TRBD1 (6 bases). From germline, CDR1 is SGHTA and CDR2 FQGTGA. Between the trimmed V and J ends, which lost 1 base and 2 bases, there was a span of 8 bases. This CDR3 has 14 amino acids. The CDR3 spells CASSLMGTQETQYF. The CDR3 region has the DNA TGTGCCAGCAGCTTAATGGGGACACAAGAGACCCAGTACTTC.

This clonotype has ten or more counts. This chain joins TRBV6-2 or TRBV6-3 and TRBJ2-2; 7 bases line up with TRBD1. V shed 6 bases, J shed 6 bases, and the junction held 10 bases outside the gene matches. The germline V gene encodes CDR1 MNHEY and CDR2 SVGEGT. The CDR3 length is 15 residues. The CDR3 nucleotides are TGTGCCAGCAGCATCGATATCCAGGGGGCCGGGGAGCTGTTTTTT. Translation: CASSIDIQGAGELFF.

This clonotype was observed at least ten times. The rearrangement links TRBV11-2 to TRBJ1-5, with D uncertain. CDR1 and CDR2 from the germline V gene are SGHAT and FQNNGV. This CDR3 has 15 residues. Between the trimmed V and J ends, which lost 3 bases and 4 bases, there was a span of 13 bases. CDR3 bases: TGTGCCAGCAGCTTGAATAGACACAGTAATCAGCCCCAGCATTTT. This gives the protein CASSLNRHSNQPQHF. Drawing the rest from reference TRBV11-2 and TRBJ1-5, the complete variable domain is EAGVAQSPRYKIIEKRQSVAFWCNPISGHATLYWYQQILGQGPKLLIQFQNNGVVDDSQLPKDRFSAERLKGVDSTLKIQPAKLEDSAVYLCASSLNRHSNQPQHFGDGTRLSIL.

The sample holds many counts of this clonotype. The V call is TRBV6-2 or TRBV6-3, the J call TRBJ1-1; TRBD1 matches at 10 bases. Losses at the gene ends were 6 bases for V and 1 base for J; bases not matched to a gene: 2. The CDR3 contains 14 residues. CDR1 is MNHEY, CDR2 SVGEGT, per germline. The CDR3 coding sequence is TGTGCCAGCAGGCGGGACAGGGGGAACACTGAAGCTTTCTTT. Translating gives CASRRDRGNTEAFF.

This clonotype was seen many times. The J gene is TRBJ1-2, the V gene TRBV30; D is unclear. Germline CDR1 GTSNPN, CDR2 SVGIG (reference sequence). V was trimmed by 8 bases and J by 7 bases, leaving 14 bases between them. The CDR3 totals 11 residues. The CDR3: CAGYVGSGYTF. CDR3 nucleotides: TGTGCCGGATACGTGGGTAGTGGCTACACCTTC.

This clonotype appeared many times. The genes are TRBV28 and TRBJ2-5, with D tentatively TRBD2 (6 bases). Germline CDR1 and CDR2: MDHEN and SYDVKM. Trimming cost V 2 bases and J 7 bases, with 8 bases left between them. CDR3 size: 12 residues. CDR3 bases: TGTGCCAGCAGTTTAATGGGGGGGACCCAGTACTTC. Translation: CASSLMGGTQYF.

The genes are TRBV6-1 and TRBJ2-7; D uncertain. Between the trimmed V and J ends, which lost 6 bases and 4 bases, there was a span of 10 bases. In germline, CDR1 is MNHNS, CDR2 SASEGT. This CDR3 contains 12 residues. CDR3 in amino acids: CASRKTRYEQYF. The DNA of the CDR3 is TGTGCCAGCAGGAAAACACGGTACGAGCAGTACTTC.

The table lists this clonotype with many counts. The chain joins TRBV5-1 to TRBJ2-5; a possible D gene is TRBD2 (5 bases). The V end lost 2 bases, the J end lost 5 bases, and 10 bases lay between the germline ends. Germline CDR1 SGHRS, CDR2 YFSETQ. The CDR3 loop spans 13 amino acids. The CDR3, as DNA: TGCGCCAGCAGCTTCGGGATGGAGGAGACCCAGTACTTC. Encoded protein: CASSFGMEETQYF.

Many counts were recorded for this clonotype. The rearrangement uses TRBV9 and TRBJ2-5; the match to TRBD1 covers 12 bases. The germline CDR1 and CDR2 sequences are SGDLS and YYNGEE. Trimming removed 1 base from V and 5 bases from J; junction bases left unmatched: 6. CDR3 length: 16 residues. The CDR3 DNA is TGTGCCAGCAGCGTAACCGGGACAGGGGGCATGGAGACCCAGTACTTC. This sequence encodes CASSVTGTGGMETQYF.

A few counts support this clonotype. The chain uses TRBV13 and TRBJ2-7; perhaps TRBD1 as D (6 bases). The CDR3 runs 16 residues. CDR1 and CDR2 from the germline V gene are PRHDT and FYEKMQ (reference sequence). V was pared by 0 bases and J by 6 bases, with 18 bases between. In nucleotides, the CDR3 is TGTGCCAGCAGCTTAGGCCTCCAGGGCCGAGGGGGCGAGCAGTACTTC. Translated, it gives CASSLGLQGRGGEQYF.

The genes are TRBV4-3 and TRBJ2-2, with D possibly being TRBD1 or TRBD2 (5 bases each). The CDR3 runs 16 residues. Germline V gene sequence: CDR1 LGHNA, CDR2 YSLEER. The V and J ends lost 0 bases and 4 bases respectively, with 12 bases between them. CDR3 loop: CASSQDLGDPTGELFF. The CDR3 DNA sequence: TGCGCCAGCAGCCAAGATCTGGGGGATCCCACCGGGGAGCTGTTTTTT.